The 19 T cell receptor beta chains reported below all come from one sample, sequenced in a study of graft-versus-host responses after intestinal transplantation. Sequenced by immunoSEQ multiplex PCR; TCRdb stores in-frame clones only, minus some. The sample includes around 90,000 clones, around 93% seen only once; the top ten take approximately 1.1%. Antigens for these TCRs are unknown. This sample comprised unstimulated CD8+ T cells sorted from spleen or lymph node cells, obtained before transplant. These receptors were obtained from a human donor who was the organ donor for an intestinal transplant.

The CDR3 nucleotides read TGTGCCAGCAGCGTTCTACCGGGACTGTCTACACACGGGACGCAGTATTTT. Protein sequence: CASSVLPGLSTHGTQYF. The chain employs TRBV9 and TRBJ2-3; maybe TRBD2 (6 bases). Germline CDR1 is SGDLS and CDR2 is YYNGEE. V lost 2 bases, J lost 9 bases, and 25 bases lay in between. CDR3 length: 17 residues.

This clone came up once. J is TRBJ1-5 and V is TRBV9; 8 bases fit TRBD1. The length of the CDR3 is 17 residues. Germline trimming cut 4 bases from V and 0 bases from J; bases unmatched to any gene: 9. Germline CDR1 SGDLS, CDR2 YYNGEE. The chain's CDR3 is CASSSDRERDSNQPQHF. Here the CDR3 DNA reads TGTGCCAGCAGCTCGGACAGGGAGCGCGATAGCAATCAGCCCCAGCATTTT.

The rearrangement uses TRBV6-6 and TRBJ1-2; perhaps TRBD1 as D (6 bases). Germline V gene lookup returns CDR1 MNHNY and CDR2 SVGAGI (reference sequence). The CDR3 consists of 14 residues. The V end lost 5 bases, the J end lost 4 bases, and 14 bases lay between the germline ends. CDR3 nucleotides: TGTGCCAGCAGTCCGGGACACTTCGCCTATGGCTACACCTTC. This translates into CASSPGHFAYGYTF.

The chain carries TRBV27 and TRBJ2-1, with 8 bases that match TRBD1. The CDR3 has 14 residues. J was trimmed by 6 bases and V by 1 base; bases with no gene match: 2. Germline V gene sequence: CDR1 MNHEY, CDR2 SMNVEV (reference sequence). The CDR3 sequence: CASSLLDRVNEQFF. CDR3 nucleotides: TGTGCCAGCAGTTTATTGGACAGGGTCAATGAGCAGTTCTTC.

Written as DNA, the CDR3 is TGTGCCAGCAGCACCGCGGCGGGGGCGGGTGGAAACACCATATATTTT. Translating it yields CASSTAAGAGGNTIYF. The rearrangement joins TRBV7-6 to TRBJ1-3; D might be TRBD1 (6 bases). The CDR3 covers 16 residues. CDR1 and CDR2 (germline): SGHVS, FNYEAQ. V dropped 5 bases and J dropped 3 bases, with 17 bases sitting between them.

The gene calls are TRBV4-2 and TRBJ2-7; 7 bases are shared with TRBD2. There are 15 residues in the CDR3. V was pared by 4 bases and J by 7 bases, with 13 bases of the junction left unmatched. CDR1 is LGHNA, CDR2 YNFKEQ, per germline. The CDR3 sequence: CASSPSGETRWEQYF. The CDR3 DNA sequence: TGTGCCAGCAGCCCCAGCGGGGAGACGAGGTGGGAGCAGTACTTC.

This chain links TRBV27 with TRBJ1-4, with 7 positions matching TRBD1. After removal of 10 bases from V and 1 base from J, the junction contained 6 bases not matched to a gene. The CDR3 has 14 amino acids. The germline V gene has CDR1 MNHEY and CDR2 SMNVEV (reference sequence). For the CDR3, the DNA is TGTGCCACCATGGACAGGCTAACTAATGAAAAACTGTTTTTT. Translating gives CATMDRLTNEKLFF.

The gene calls are TRBV7-9 and TRBJ2-7; D is perhaps TRBD2 (6 bases). Germline CDR1 and CDR2: SEHNR and FQNEAQ (reference sequence). The CDR3 has 15 residues. Trimming took off 5 bases at V and 0 bases at J, with 14 bases between the two ends. CDR3 residues: CASSPIAEISYEQYF. Here the CDR3 DNA reads TGTGCCAGCAGCCCCATAGCGGAGATCTCCTACGAGCAGTACTTC.

This clone was recorded only once. The chain has TRBV28 and TRBJ2-7, with 7 positions matching TRBD2. The CDR3 has 14 residues. The germline gives CDR1 MDHEN, CDR2 SYDVKM. The J segment lost 0 bases and the V segment lost 7 bases, leaving 6 bases of the junction unmatched. Here the CDR3 reads CASKGRGYSYEQYF. The CDR3 nucleotides read TGTGCCAGCAAGGGGCGGGGGTACTCCTACGAGCAGTACTTC.

Worth noting for this clone: A read error may account for a junction end that differs from germline. The genes are TRBV5-1 and TRBJ2-3, with D perhaps matching TRBD2 (5 bases). Germline CDR1 is SGHRS and CDR2 is YFSETQ. The length of the CDR3 is 14 residues. The CDR3 DNA is TGCGCCAGCAGCTTGGGGGCTAGCAAAGATACGCAGTATTTT. It codes for CASSLGASKDTQYF. The full variable domain, in which reference TRBV5-1 and TRBJ2-3 provide the parts outside the CDR3, is KAGVTQTPRYLIKTRGQQVTLSCSPISGHRSVSWYQQTPGQGLQFLFEYFSETQRNKGNFPGRFSGRQFSNSRSEMNVSTLELGDSALYLCASSLGASKDTQYFGPGTRLTVL.

The chain employs TRBV5-1 and TRBJ2-7; D remains unclear. Trimming left V 4 bases short and J 4 bases short, with 9 bases between. The V gene's germline CDR1 is SGHRS and CDR2 YFSETQ. This CDR3 comprises 12 residues. CDR3 region: CASSLNSYEQYF. The CDR3 DNA follows: TGCGCCAGCAGCCTGAACAGTTACGAGCAGTACTTC.

This rearrangement joins TRBV6-1 to TRBJ2-1; a weak D match, TRBD2 (5 bases). Looked up from germline, CDR1 is MNHNS and CDR2 is SASEGT. There are 15 residues in the CDR3. Trimming took off 6 bases at V and 7 bases at J, with 19 bases between the two ends. The CDR3 nucleotides are TGTGCCAGCAGCCTTCTAGCTGGCGTAATGAATGAGCAGTTCTTC. Protein product: CASSLLAGVMNEQFF.

This rearrangement joins TRBV27 to TRBJ2-5, with D possibly TRBD2 on 5 matching bases. The J call may not be correct, given that the DNA end is closer to TRBJ2-7. Germline assignment: CDR1 MNHEY and CDR2 SMNVEV (reference sequence). The CDR3 length is 16 residues. This CDR3 is CASSLWGSESSYEQYF. CDR3 nucleotides: TGTGCCAGCAGTTTATGGGGTAGCGAAAGCTCCTACGAGCAGTACTTC.

The rearrangement links TRBV4-2 to TRBJ2-3, with 9 nucleotides matching TRBD2. The trim removed 8 bases at V and 5 bases at J, leaving 17 bases unmatched. Germline CDR1 is LGHNA and CDR2 is YNFKEQ. The CDR3 runs to 17 residues. CDR3 DNA sequence: TGTGCCAGCCGGAACCCCGGAGCGGGGGGTGGGGAAGATACGCAGTATTTT. Residues: CASRNPGAGGGEDTQYF.

About this clone: The junction departs from the called germline gene at one end, perhaps through a read error. The chain carries TRBV7-9 and TRBJ2-3, with a weak D call TRBD1 (5 bases). The germline CDR1 and CDR2 sequences are SEHNR and FQNEAQ (reference sequence). The CDR3 totals 9 residues. CDR3 nucleotide sequence: TGTGCCAGCACCCTCACCCAGGGCTTT. Amino acids: CASTLTQGF.

The chain uses TRBV5-6 and TRBJ1-1, with 7 positions matching TRBD1. Per the germline V gene, CDR1 is SGHDT and CDR2 is YYEEEE. This CDR3 spans 12 amino acids. The trim removed 3 bases at V and 6 bases at J, leaving 2 bases unmatched. The CDR3 reads CASSSQGPEAFF. The CDR3 region has the DNA TGTGCCAGCAGCTCACAGGGGCCTGAAGCTTTCTTT. Full variable domain (outside the CDR3, taken from reference TRBV5-6 and TRBJ1-1): DAGVTQSPTHLIKTRGQQVTLRCSPKSGHDTVSWYQQALGQGPQFIFQYYEEEERQRGNFPDRFSGHQFPNYSSELNVNALLLGDSALYLCASSSQGPEAFFGQGTRLTVV.

Only one count was recorded for this clone. J is TRBJ1-1 and V is TRBV23-1, with D possibly matching TRBD1 (5 bases). TRBV23-1 is assigned to the ORF class and has an uncertain function. Trimming shortened V by 0 bases and J by 4 bases, and 12 bases separated the two germline ends. The CDR3 consists of 15 residues. CDR3 region: CASSQSRRDPTEAFF. Here the CDR3 DNA reads TGCGCCAGCAGTCAATCGAGGAGGGACCCCACTGAAGCTTTCTTT.

This chain connects TRBV9 to TRBJ1-6; possibly TRBD1 for D (5 bases). Germline loops: CDR1 SGDLS, CDR2 YYNGEE. The V and J ends lost 4 bases and 4 bases respectively, with 12 bases between them. This CDR3 is built from 15 residues. The DNA of the CDR3 is TGTGCCAGCAGCCCTCAGACAGAATATAATTCACCCCTCCACTTT. Translated, it gives CASSPQTEYNSPLHF.

The CDR3 sequence is CASSLSPPTTGRLHIQYF. CDR3 bases: TGTGCCAGCTCACTTTCCCCCCCCACGACAGGGCGGTTACACATTCAGTACTTC. V gene TRBV18 combines with J gene TRBJ2-4; 7 bases map to TRBD1. The CDR3 consists of 18 residues. Germline V lookup: CDR1 KGHSH, CDR2 LQKENI. Trimming cost V 4 bases and J 8 bases; bases outside gene matches: 20. Full variable domain (remainder filled in from reference TRBV18 and TRBJ2-4): NAGVMQNPRHLVRRRGQEARLRCSPMKGHSHVYWYRQLPEEGLKFMVYLQKENIIDESGMPKERFSAEFPKEGPSILRIQQVVRGDSAAYFCASSLSPPTTGRLHIQYFGAGTRLSVL.